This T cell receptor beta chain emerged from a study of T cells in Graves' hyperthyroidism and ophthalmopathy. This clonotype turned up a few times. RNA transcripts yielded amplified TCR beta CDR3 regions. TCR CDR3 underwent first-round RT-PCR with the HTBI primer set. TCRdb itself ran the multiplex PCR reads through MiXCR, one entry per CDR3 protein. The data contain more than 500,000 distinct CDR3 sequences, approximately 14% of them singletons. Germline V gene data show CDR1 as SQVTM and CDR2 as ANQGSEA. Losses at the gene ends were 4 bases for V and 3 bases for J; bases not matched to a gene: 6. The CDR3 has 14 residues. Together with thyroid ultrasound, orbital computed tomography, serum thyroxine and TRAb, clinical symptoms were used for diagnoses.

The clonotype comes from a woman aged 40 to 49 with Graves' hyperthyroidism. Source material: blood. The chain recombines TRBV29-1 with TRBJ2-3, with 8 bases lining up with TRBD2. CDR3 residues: CSVAPASGTDTQYF. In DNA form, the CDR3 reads TGCAGCGTTGCCCCCGCTAGCGGGACAGATACGCAGTATTTT.